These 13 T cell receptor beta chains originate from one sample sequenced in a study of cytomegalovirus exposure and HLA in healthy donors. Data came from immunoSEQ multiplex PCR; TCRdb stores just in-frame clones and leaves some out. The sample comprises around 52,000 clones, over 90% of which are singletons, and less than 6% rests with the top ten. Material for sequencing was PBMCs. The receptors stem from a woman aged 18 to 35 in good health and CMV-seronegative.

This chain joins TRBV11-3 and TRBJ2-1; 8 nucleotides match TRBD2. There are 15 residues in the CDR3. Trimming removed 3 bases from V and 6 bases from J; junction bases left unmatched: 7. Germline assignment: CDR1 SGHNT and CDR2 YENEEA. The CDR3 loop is CASSFRLARGNEQFF. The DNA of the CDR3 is TGTGCCAGCAGCTTTAGACTAGCGAGAGGCAATGAGCAGTTCTTC. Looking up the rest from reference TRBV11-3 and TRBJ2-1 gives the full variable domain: EAGVVQSPRYKIIEKKQPVAFWCNPISGHNTLYWYLQNLGQGPELLIRYENEEAVDDSQLPKDRFSAERLKGVDSTLKIQPAELGDSAVYLCASSFRLARGNEQFFGPGTRLTVL.

The CDR3 loop reads CASSVRGSTDTQYF. The CDR3, as DNA: TGTGCCAGCAGCGTGCGGGGAAGCACAGATACGCAGTATTTT. The chain couples TRBV9 to TRBJ2-3; a possible D gene is TRBD2 (6 bases). With 2 bases removed from V and 0 bases from J, the gap between germline ends came to 7 bases. There are 14 residues in the CDR3. The germline V gene encodes CDR1 SGDLS and CDR2 YYNGEE. Combining the CDR3 with reference TRBV9 and TRBJ2-3 gives the whole variable domain DSGVTQTPKHLITATGQRVTLRCSPRSGDLSVYWYQQSLDQGLQFLIQYYNGEERAKGNILERFSAQQFPDLHSELNLSSLELGDSALYFCASSVRGSTDTQYFGPGTRLTVL.

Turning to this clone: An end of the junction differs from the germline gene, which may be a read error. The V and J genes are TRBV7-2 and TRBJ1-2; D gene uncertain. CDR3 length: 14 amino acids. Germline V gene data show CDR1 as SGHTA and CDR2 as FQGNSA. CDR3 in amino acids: CASSLALPRGGYTF. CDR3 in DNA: TGTGCCAGCAGCCTAGCACTACCGCGGGGTGGCTACACCTTC.

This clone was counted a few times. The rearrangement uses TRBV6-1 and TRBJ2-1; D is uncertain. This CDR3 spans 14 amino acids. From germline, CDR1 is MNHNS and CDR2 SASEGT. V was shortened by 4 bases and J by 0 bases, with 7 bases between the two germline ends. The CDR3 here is CASSVLSSYNEQFF. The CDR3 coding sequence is TGTGCCAGCAGTGTTCTCAGCTCCTACAATGAGCAGTTCTTC.

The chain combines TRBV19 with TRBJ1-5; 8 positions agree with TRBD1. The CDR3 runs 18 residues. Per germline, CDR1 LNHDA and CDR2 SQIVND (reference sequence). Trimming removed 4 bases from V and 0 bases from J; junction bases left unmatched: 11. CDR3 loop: CASSTLTGDGHSNQPQHF. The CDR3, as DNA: TGTGCCAGTAGTACCCTGACAGGGGACGGCCATAGCAATCAGCCCCAGCATTTT.

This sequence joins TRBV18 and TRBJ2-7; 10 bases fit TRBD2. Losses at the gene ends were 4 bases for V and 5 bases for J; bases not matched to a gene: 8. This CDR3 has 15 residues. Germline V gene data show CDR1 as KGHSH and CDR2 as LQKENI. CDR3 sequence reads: CASSRSAGGLDEQYF. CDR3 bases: TGTGCCAGCTCACGGTCAGCGGGGGGGCTCGACGAGCAGTACTTC.

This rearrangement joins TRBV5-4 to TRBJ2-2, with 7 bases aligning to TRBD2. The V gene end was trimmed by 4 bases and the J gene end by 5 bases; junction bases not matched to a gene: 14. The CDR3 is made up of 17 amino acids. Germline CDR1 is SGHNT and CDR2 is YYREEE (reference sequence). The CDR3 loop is CASSGLGAGVKTGELFF. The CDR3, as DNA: TGTGCCAGCAGCGGTCTAGGGGCGGGAGTGAAAACCGGGGAGCTGTTTTTT.

CDR3 in DNA: TGTGCCAGCGGGCGGACAGGGGGGGTCGGCACTGAAGCTTTCTTT. Amino acids: CASGRTGGVGTEAFF. The chain joins TRBV27 to TRBJ1-1, with 10 positions matching TRBD1. V was clipped by 8 bases and J by 4 bases; unmatched bases: 10. The CDR3 has 15 amino acids. Germline V lookup: CDR1 MNHEY, CDR2 SMNVEV (reference sequence).

This CDR3 is CASSYSNQGNTEAFF. The CDR3, as DNA: TGTGCCAGCAGCTATAGTAATCAGGGAAACACTGAAGCTTTCTTT. The chain carries TRBV11-2 and TRBJ1-1; possible D gene TRBD1, 5 bases. The length of the CDR3 is 15 residues. V lost 4 bases and J 2 bases, leaving 14 bases between the germline ends. Germline CDR1 and CDR2: SGHAT and FQNNGV.

CDR3 residues: CASSPTGGRRNTIYF. CDR3 nucleotides: TGTGCCAGCAGCCCGACGGGGGGGCGAAGAAACACCATATATTTT. The chain uses TRBV7-9 and TRBJ1-3, with a weak D call TRBD1 (6 bases). Looked up from germline, CDR1 is SEHNR and CDR2 is FQNEAQ (reference sequence). The V and J ends lost 5 bases and 5 bases respectively, with 16 bases between them. The CDR3 runs 15 residues.

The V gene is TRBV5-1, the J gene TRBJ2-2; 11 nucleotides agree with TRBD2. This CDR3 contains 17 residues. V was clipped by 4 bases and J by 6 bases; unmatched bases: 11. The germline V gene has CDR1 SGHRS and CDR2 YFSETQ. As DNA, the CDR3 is TGCGCCAGCAGCCTTGGACTAGCGGGTTATATATCCGGGGAGCTGTTTTTT. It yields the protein CASSLGLAGYISGELFF.

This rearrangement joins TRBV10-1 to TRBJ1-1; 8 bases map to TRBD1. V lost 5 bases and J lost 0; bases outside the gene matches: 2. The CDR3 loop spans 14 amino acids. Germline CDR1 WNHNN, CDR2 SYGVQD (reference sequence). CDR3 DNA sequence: TGCGCCAGCAGTCGACAGGGGATGAACACTGAAGCTTTCTTT. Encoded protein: CASSRQGMNTEAFF.

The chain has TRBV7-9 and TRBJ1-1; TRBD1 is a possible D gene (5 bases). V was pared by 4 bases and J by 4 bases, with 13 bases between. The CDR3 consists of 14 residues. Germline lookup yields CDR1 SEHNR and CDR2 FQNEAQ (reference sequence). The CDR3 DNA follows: TGTGCCAGCAGCTCGGTGGGGCAGATCACTGAAGCTTTCTTT. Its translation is CASSSVGQITEAFF.